This note documents a single T cell receptor (beta chain) sequence. Its matching antigen is unknown. The sample is drawn from a study of cytomegalovirus exposure and HLA in healthy donors. The study's findings and limits: 87-base-pair reads could not separate some V segments, including TRBV6-2 and TRBV6-3.

Both 60 Vbeta primers and 13 Jbeta primers went into the PCR. TCRdb keeps only in-frame clones here, not all; method: immunoSEQ multiplex PCR. Reported are some 200,000 clones; the ten largest clones contain 0.9% to 1.4%. This CDR3 has 14 amino acids. Germline CDR1 is WSHSY and CDR2 is SAAADI. The clonotype originates from a girl aged 2-10 years in good health and CMV-seropositive. The sample consisted of PBMCs. The chain employs TRBV10-2 and TRBJ2-5, with a weak D call TRBD1 (5 bases). The J call may be wrong; the DNA end is better matched by TRBJ2-7. CDR3 in DNA: TGCGCCAGCAGATTACAGGAGAGCTTTTCCGAGCAGTACTTC. Translating gives CASRLQESFSEQYF.